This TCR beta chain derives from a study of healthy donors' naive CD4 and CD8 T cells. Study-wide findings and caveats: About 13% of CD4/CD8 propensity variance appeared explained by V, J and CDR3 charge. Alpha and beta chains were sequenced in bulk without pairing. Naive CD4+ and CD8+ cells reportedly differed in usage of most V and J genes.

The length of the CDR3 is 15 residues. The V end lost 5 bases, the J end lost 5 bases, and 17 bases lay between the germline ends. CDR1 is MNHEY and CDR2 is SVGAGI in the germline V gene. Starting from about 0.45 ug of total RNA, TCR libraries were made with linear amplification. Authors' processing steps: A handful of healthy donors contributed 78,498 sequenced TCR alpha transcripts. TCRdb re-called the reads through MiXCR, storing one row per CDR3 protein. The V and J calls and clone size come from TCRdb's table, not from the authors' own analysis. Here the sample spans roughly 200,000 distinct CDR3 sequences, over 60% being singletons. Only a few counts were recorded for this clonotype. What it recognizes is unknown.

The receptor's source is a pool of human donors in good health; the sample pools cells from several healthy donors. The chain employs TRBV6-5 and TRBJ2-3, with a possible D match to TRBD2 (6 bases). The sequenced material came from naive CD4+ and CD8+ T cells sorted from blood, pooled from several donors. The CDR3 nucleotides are TGTGCCAGCAGTGACCGGGACTCGGCTAAAGATACGCAGTATTTT. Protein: CASSDRDSAKDTQYF.